These 32 T cell receptor beta chains originate from one sample sequenced in a study of OX40 agonist ivuxolimab in advanced cancers. Assay used: immunoSEQ multiplex PCR; TCRdb lists only in-frame clones, some missing. The sample carries around 31,000 clones, about 83% recorded once. This material consisted of CD4+ or CD8+ T cells sorted from blood, taken in a trial of the OX40 agonist ivuxolimab. The source is an adult with an advanced solid tumor such as melanoma, head and neck, liver or kidney cancer.

The chain joins TRBV5-1 to TRBJ2-2; D unclear. Germline CDR1 reads SGHRS; CDR2 reads YFSETQ. CDR3 length: 15 residues. V shed 0 bases and J shed 0 bases, with 6 bases lying between them. CDR3 bases: TGCGCCAGCAGCTTGGACCGGCCGAACACCGGGGAGCTGTTTTTT. Amino acids: CASSLDRPNTGELFF.

The chain employs TRBV15 and TRBJ2-7; no definite D call. The CDR3 extends over 14 amino acids. Trimming left V 0 bases short and J 3 bases short, with 9 bases between. Germline CDR1 and CDR2: LNHNV and YYDKDF (reference sequence). The DNA for the CDR3 is TGTGCCACCAGCAGAGAGGACCCCCACTACGAGCAGTACTTC. This gives the protein CATSREDPHYEQYF. Full variable domain (rest looked up from reference TRBV15 and TRBJ2-7): DAMVIQNPRYQVTQFGKPVTLSCSQTLNHNVMYWYQQKSSQAPKLLFHYYDKDFNNEADTPDNFQSRRPNTSFCFLDIRSPGLGDTAMYLCATSREDPHYEQYFGPGTRLTVT.

V is TRBV19 and J is TRBJ2-7, with D perhaps matching TRBD1 (5 bases). Germline V gene sequence: CDR1 LNHDA, CDR2 SQIVND (reference sequence). Trimming left V 4 bases short and J 5 bases short, with 12 bases between. This CDR3 region has 13 residues. The DNA of the CDR3 is TGTGCCAGTAGTAGTAGGGGCAGGCACGAGCAGTACTTC. Its translation is CASSSRGRHEQYF.

This chain connects TRBV27 to TRBJ2-7; 10 nucleotides line up with TRBD2. Trimming cost V 2 bases and J 6 bases; bases outside gene matches: 4. There are 14 residues in the CDR3. The germline CDR1 and CDR2 sequences are MNHEY and SMNVEV (reference sequence). CDR3 sequence (DNA): TGTGCCAGCAGTTTAGGACTAGCGGTCGGCGAGCAGTACTTC. This translates into CASSLGLAVGEQYF.

The gene calls are TRBV6-1 and TRBJ2-7; tentative D call: TRBD2 (5 bases). Looked up from germline, CDR1 is MNHNS and CDR2 is SASEGT. The V end was cut by 3 bases, the J end by 3 bases, with 15 bases between. The CDR3 length is 15 residues. CDR3 sequence (DNA): TGTGCCAGCAGTGACCTCGGGATAACACACTACGAGCAGTACTTC. As protein: CASSDLGITHYEQYF.

This rearrangement joins TRBV7-9 to TRBJ2-1, with D perhaps TRBD1 or TRBD2 (5 bases each). Germline CDR1 reads SEHNR; CDR2 reads FQNEAQ (reference sequence). The CDR3 covers 16 residues. V was pared by 4 bases and J by 1 base, with 14 bases between. This chain's CDR3 is CASSSKGGGSYNEQFF. In DNA form, the CDR3 reads TGTGCCAGCAGCTCCAAGGGTGGGGGTTCCTACAATGAGCAGTTCTTC.

V and J are TRBV4-1 and TRBJ1-2; a weak D match, TRBD1 (6 bases). CDR1 and CDR2 from the germline V gene are MGHRA and YSYEKL. The CDR3 loop spans 15 amino acids. The V end was cut by 1 base, the J end by 5 bases, with 14 bases between. CDR3 DNA: TGCGCCAGCAGCCAAGTTGGGGGGGCGGTATATGGCTACACCTTC. This encodes CASSQVGGAVYGYTF.

The chain carries TRBV10-3 and TRBJ2-5, with D maybe TRBD2 (6 bases). CDR1 is ENHRY, CDR2 SYGVKD, per germline. The CDR3 extends over 16 amino acids. With 0 bases removed from V and 5 bases from J, the gap between germline ends came to 16 bases. The CDR3 spells CAISESREAIGETQYF. As DNA, the CDR3 is TGTGCCATCAGTGAGTCTAGGGAGGCCATAGGGGAGACCCAGTACTTC.

The chain links TRBV18 to TRBJ2-2; D may match TRBD1 or TRBD2 (5 bases each). Trimming removed 1 base at V and 2 bases at J, with 11 bases between. The CDR3 runs to 16 residues. Germline lookup yields CDR1 KGHSH and CDR2 LQKENI. The CDR3 loop is CASSPLGGGNTGELFF. As DNA, the CDR3 is TGTGCCAGCTCACCACTCGGTGGGGGAAACACCGGGGAGCTGTTTTTT.

The chain has TRBV7-3 and TRBJ2-1; 8 bases align to TRBD1. V lost 2 bases, J lost 9 bases, and 6 bases stayed unmatched. Germline V gene sequence: CDR1 SGHTA, CDR2 FQGTGA. The CDR3 contains 14 residues. This CDR3 reads CASSLGQGPGEQFF. The CDR3 DNA reads TGTGCCAGCAGCTTAGGACAGGGACCGGGTGAGCAGTTCTTC. The whole variable domain, filled in from reference TRBV7-3 and TRBJ2-1, reads GAGVSQTPSNKVTEKGKYVELRCDPISGHTALYWYRQSLGQGPEFLIYFQGTGAADDSGLPNDRFFAVRPEGSVSTLKIQRTERGDSAVYLCASSLGQGPGEQFFGPGTRLTVL.

This clone was recorded once. The chain is built from TRBV2 and TRBJ2-1; D tentatively reads TRBD1 or TRBD2 (5 bases each). The germline V gene has CDR1 SNHLY and CDR2 FYNNEI. CDR3 length: 13 amino acids. The V end was cut by 9 bases, the J end by 2 bases, with 11 bases between. DNA of the CDR3: TGTGCCAGTCGGGACGGCACCTACAATGAGCAGTTCTTC. Translating gives CASRDGTYNEQFF. Full variable domain (outside the CDR3, taken from reference TRBV2 and TRBJ2-1): EPEVTQTPSHQVTQMGQEVILRCVPISNHLYFYWYRQILGQKVEFLVSFYNNEISEKSEIFDDQFSVERPDGSNFTLKIRSTKLEDSAMYFCASRDGTYNEQFFGPGTRLTVL.

The CDR3 DNA follows: TGTGCCAGCAGTTACGATTCTGGAAACACCATATATTTT. Its protein is CASSYDSGNTIYF. This chain links TRBV6-5 with TRBJ1-3; D is ambiguous. This CDR3 is built from 13 residues. Looked up from germline, CDR1 is MNHEY and CDR2 is SVGAGI. The V and J ends lost 2 bases and 1 base respectively, with 3 bases between them.

This clone was picked up one time. The V and J genes are TRBV6-1 and TRBJ2-1, with a weak D call TRBD1 (6 bases). CDR3 length: 14 amino acids. Trimming left V 2 bases short and J 8 bases short, with 13 bases between. Germline CDR1 is MNHNS and CDR2 is SASEGT. CDR3 sequence reads: CASSEKNRDDEQFF. CDR3 in DNA: TGTGCCAGCAGTGAAAAAAACAGGGACGATGAGCAGTTCTTC.

This rearrangement joins TRBV10-3 to TRBJ1-5; 8 bases match TRBD1. The V segment lost 7 bases and the J segment 7 bases; nucleotides outside the gene matches: 9. The V gene's germline CDR1 is ENHRY and CDR2 SYGVKD. This CDR3 spans 14 amino acids. CDR3 amino acids: CAITKDRESQPQHF. CDR3 nucleotides: TGTGCCATCACCAAGGACAGGGAATCCCAGCCCCAGCATTTT.

This sequence joins TRBV7-9 and TRBJ2-7, with D unclear. Trimming took 3 bases from V and 4 from J, leaving 13 bases between them. The germline V gene has CDR1 SEHNR and CDR2 FQNEAQ (reference sequence). This CDR3 contains 14 residues. The CDR3 bases are TGTGCCAGCAGCTTCCCCGCCCCTGAATACGAGCAGTACTTC. Amino acids: CASSFPAPEYEQYF.

This clone has a single count. Here the CDR3 DNA reads TGTGCCAGCAAGCCGTCGTTCGGGGCTAACTATGGCTACACCTTC. Amino acids: CASKPSFGANYGYTF. The chain joins TRBV6-5 to TRBJ1-2; D is ambiguous. The CDR3 is 15 amino acids. From germline, CDR1 is MNHEY and CDR2 SVGAGI. Trimming left V 7 bases short and J 0 bases short, with 15 bases between.

This chain connects TRBV25-1 to TRBJ2-1; the match to TRBD1 covers 8 bases. CDR1 is MGHDK and CDR2 is SYGVNS in the germline V gene. V lost 2 bases and J lost 8; bases outside the gene matches: 8. The CDR3 covers 15 residues. In DNA form, the CDR3 reads TGTGCCAGCAGTGAACTGACAGGGGCTTTTGATGAGCAGTTCTTC. Residues: CASSELTGAFDEQFF.

V is TRBV29-1 and J is TRBJ1-1; no clear D. This CDR3 is built from 10 residues. The V end was cut by 7 bases, the J end by 1 base, with 4 bases between. Germline CDR1 and CDR2: SQVTM and ANQGSEA. CDR3 loop: CSAGNTEAFF. As DNA, the CDR3 is TGCAGCGCGGGGAACACTGAAGCTTTCTTT.

The rearrangement links TRBV4-1 to TRBJ1-1; TRBD1 aligns across 9 bases. The CDR3 covers 15 residues. Trimming took 2 bases from V and 1 from J; bases not matched to a gene: 2. CDR1 is MGHRA, CDR2 YSYEKL, per germline. The CDR3 DNA sequence: TGCGCCAGCAGCCAACGGACAGGGGCGAACACTGAAGCTTTCTTT. It codes for CASSQRTGANTEAFF.

This sequence joins TRBV7-3 and TRBJ2-3; D possibly matches TRBD1 or TRBD2 (6 bases each). V lost 2 bases, J lost 0 bases, and 15 bases lay in between. In germline, CDR1 is SGHTA, CDR2 FQGTGA. This CDR3 has 17 amino acids. Here the CDR3 reads CASSLFPGAASTDTQYF. The CDR3, as DNA: TGTGCCAGCAGCTTATTTCCGGGGGCCGCTAGCACAGATACGCAGTATTTT.

The chain employs TRBV9 and TRBJ1-1; D uncertain. Germline CDR1 is SGDLS and CDR2 is YYNGEE. Trimming shortened V by 0 bases and J by 3 bases, and 12 bases separated the two germline ends. The CDR3 covers 15 residues. The CDR3 region is CASSVDGVWDTEAFF. The CDR3 nucleotides are TGTGCCAGCAGCGTAGACGGAGTTTGGGACACTGAAGCTTTCTTT.

The chain recombines TRBV7-3 with TRBJ1-1; D possibly corresponds to TRBD1 (5 bases). The CDR3 has 14 amino acids. The V gene's germline CDR1 is SGHTA and CDR2 FQGTGA. V was trimmed by 5 bases and J by 4 bases, leaving 14 bases between them. CDR3 sequence (DNA): TGTGCCAGCAGCGAGGGGCAGGGAACCACTGAAGCTTTCTTT. Translated: CASSEGQGTTEAFF.

V and J are TRBV10-1 and TRBJ2-7; TRBD2 might be the D (6 bases). Per the germline V gene, CDR1 is WNHNN and CDR2 is SYGVQD (reference sequence). There are 17 residues in the CDR3. Between the trimmed V and J ends, which lost 1 base and 2 bases, there was a span of 18 bases. CDR3: CASSELRDPGGAYEQYF. The CDR3 coding sequence is TGCGCCAGCAGTGAGTTGAGGGACCCCGGAGGGGCCTACGAGCAGTACTTC.

The chain has TRBV4-1 and TRBJ2-1, with no clear D. This CDR3 has 13 residues. Trimming removed 1 base at V and 9 bases at J, with 10 bases between. Germline V gives CDR1 MGHRA, CDR2 YSYEKL. The CDR3 protein is CASSQVSPGEQFF. DNA for the CDR3: TGCGCCAGCAGCCAAGTCTCTCCGGGTGAGCAGTTCTTC.

This sequence joins TRBV5-6 and TRBJ2-7, with D uncertain. The CDR3 consists of 11 residues. Trimming left V 5 bases short and J 5 bases short, with 8 bases between. Germline V gene data show CDR1 as SGHDT and CDR2 as YYEEEE. CDR3 sequence: CASSTAHEQYF. The CDR3 region has the DNA TGTGCCAGCAGTACGGCTCACGAGCAGTACTTC.

V and J are TRBV27 and TRBJ2-7, with TRBD2 identical over 7 bases. This CDR3 has 15 residues. Germline lookup yields CDR1 MNHEY and CDR2 SMNVEV (reference sequence). J gave up 3 bases and V 10 bases, and 15 bases lay outside the gene matches. The CDR3 bases are TGTGCCATCATGAGGGGTAGGGAGGGGTTCTACGAGCAGTACTTC. Translation gives CAIMRGREGFYEQYF.

The chain is built from TRBV2 and TRBJ2-1; TRBD2 matches 14 bases. Trimming at V came to 7 bases and at J to 8 bases, leaving 10 bases not matched to a gene. The CDR3 loop spans 16 amino acids. CDR1 is SNHLY, CDR2 FYNNEI, per germline. The CDR3 here is CASMGERTSGRYEQFF. The CDR3 bases are TGTGCCAGCATGGGGGAGAGGACTAGCGGGAGGTATGAGCAGTTCTTC.

The gene calls are TRBV5-6 and TRBJ1-2; D unresolved. Germline V gene sequence: CDR1 SGHDT, CDR2 YYEEEE. Trimming stripped 3 bases from V and 7 bases from J, with 7 bases between. The CDR3 totals 11 residues. CDR3 loop: CASSSVGGYTF. The CDR3, as DNA: TGTGCCAGCAGCTCGGTCGGTGGCTACACCTTC.

The CDR3 loop is CASSYAGGQYEQYF. CDR3 sequence (DNA): TGTGCCAGCAGTTACGCGGGAGGTCAGTACGAGCAGTACTTC. The V and J genes are TRBV6-5 and TRBJ2-7, with 8 positions matching TRBD2. Germline values: CDR1 MNHEY, CDR2 SVGAGI. Unmatched junction bases numbered 4, after V lost 2 bases and J lost 4 bases. There are 14 residues in the CDR3.

The rearrangement uses TRBV13 and TRBJ1-1, with D unresolved. The CDR3 totals 15 residues. The germline V gene encodes CDR1 PRHDT and CDR2 FYEKMQ (reference sequence). V dropped 2 bases and J dropped 1 base, with 11 bases sitting between them. The CDR3 DNA reads as TGTGCCAGCAGCTTAACCCCGACACCGAACACTGAAGCTTTCTTT. This sequence encodes CASSLTPTPNTEAFF.

This clone was picked up one time. This rearrangement joins TRBV28 to TRBJ1-5; 7 bases are shared with TRBD1. This CDR3 spans 15 amino acids. V gave up 5 bases and J gave up 4 bases; unmatched junction bases: 8. CDR1 and CDR2 from the germline V gene are MDHEN and SYDVKM. DNA for the CDR3: TGTGCCAGCAGTCCGACAGGGAGCATTAATCAGCCCCAGCATTTT. Protein sequence: CASSPTGSINQPQHF.

This chain connects TRBV29-1 to TRBJ2-7, with D perhaps matching TRBD1 (6 bases). The CDR3 is 14 residues long. Trimming left V 0 bases short and J 6 bases short, with 15 bases between. Looked up from germline, CDR1 is SQVTM and CDR2 is ANQGSEA. The CDR3 spells CSVEDLGHRGEQYF. CDR3 DNA sequence: TGCAGCGTTGAAGATCTGGGACACCGAGGCGAGCAGTACTTC.